The next 25 T cell receptor beta chains were all read from a single sample in a study of T-cell reconstitution after alpha-beta-depleted transplantation in children. As it was prepared, the TCRbeta library received unique molecular identifiers. MiXCR was run by TCRdb on the PCR reads, yielding one entry per CDR3 protein. The profile shows around 480,000 distinct CDR3 sequences, 30% to 35% of them singletons. The sequenced sample was PBMCs from the stem cell graft donor, obtained from the stem cell graft. All receptors come from a human donor who donated a stem cell graft to a child with aplastic anemia.

There are a few counts of this clonotype. The chain uses TRBV10-3 and TRBJ2-6; possibly TRBD1 for D (5 bases). Trimming took off 6 bases at V and 7 bases at J, with 22 bases between the two ends. The CDR3 consists of 17 residues. The germline V gene has CDR1 ENHRY and CDR2 SYGVKD. The CDR3 bases are TGTGCCATCAGCCCCTTGGCAGGGAACAGACTTGCCAACGTCCTGACTTTC. It specifies CAISPLAGNRLANVLTF.

The chain is built from TRBV15 and TRBJ2-1; D is undetermined. This CDR3 comprises 13 residues. In germline, CDR1 is LNHNV, CDR2 YYDKDF (reference sequence). Trimming took off 1 base at V and 9 bases at J, with 10 bases between the two ends. CDR3 coding DNA: TGTGCCACCAGCAGAGTCACAGTCAGTGAGCAGTTCTTC. Amino acid sequence: CATSRVTVSEQFF.

This clonotype has more than one count but fewer than ten. CDR3: CASSSTRVADTQYF. CDR3 nucleotide sequence: TGCGCCAGCAGCTCCACCAGGGTTGCAGATACGCAGTATTTT. V usage is TRBV5-1 and J usage is TRBJ2-3; possibly TRBD1 for D (5 bases). From germline, CDR1 is SGHRS and CDR2 YFSETQ. The CDR3 is 14 amino acids. V shed 3 bases and J shed 4 bases, with 12 bases lying between them.

The chain recombines TRBV7-2 with TRBJ2-1, with D perhaps being TRBD1 or TRBD2 (6 bases each). Trimming cost V 4 bases and J 11 bases, with 21 bases left between them. There are 15 residues in the CDR3. Germline V gene sequence: CDR1 SGHTA, CDR2 FQGNSA. CDR3 protein: CASSSAGGGGKKQFF. The CDR3 DNA reads as TGTGCCAGCAGCTCGGCCGGAGGGGGAGGAAAAAAGCAGTTCTTC.

The genes are TRBV27 and TRBJ2-1, with TRBD2 matching over 13 bases. Trimming cost V 6 bases and J 9 bases; bases outside gene matches: 8. This CDR3 has 15 residues. Germline V gene sequence: CDR1 MNHEY, CDR2 SMNVEV (reference sequence). CDR3 sequence reads: CASSGLAGVLSEQFF. CDR3 coding DNA: TGTGCCAGCAGCGGACTAGCGGGAGTGTTGAGTGAGCAGTTCTTC.

The genes are TRBV7-2 and TRBJ2-1; D unresolved. CDR1 is SGHTA and CDR2 is FQGNSA in the germline V gene. The CDR3 runs to 13 residues. Deletions cut 3 bases from V and 9 bases from J, with 12 bases between. The CDR3 here is CASSLYTTGEQFF. DNA for the CDR3: TGTGCCAGCAGCTTGTATACGACGGGTGAGCAGTTCTTC.

The sample holds one count of this clonotype. V usage is TRBV6-2 or TRBV6-3 and J usage is TRBJ1-1; D is undetermined. The V end lost 3 bases, the J end lost 11 bases, and 22 bases lay between the germline ends. Germline V gene data show CDR1 as MNHEY and CDR2 as SVGEGT. The CDR3 is 15 amino acids. In nucleotides, the CDR3 is TGTGCCAGCAGTTATTCTGGGTTTTCAACGGCTGTGGCTTTCTTT. Protein sequence: CASSYSGFSTAVAFF.

This chain joins TRBV27 and TRBJ2-5; a possible D gene is TRBD2 (6 bases). Germline assignment: CDR1 MNHEY and CDR2 SMNVEV (reference sequence). The CDR3 consists of 15 residues. V gave up 2 bases and J gave up 5 bases, with 15 bases separating them. The CDR3 nucleotides read TGTGCCAGCAGTTTAACCAAAAAGACTAGGGAGACCCAGTACTTC. Translation gives CASSLTKKTRETQYF.

This clonotype was seen a few times. This chain uses TRBV7-9 with TRBJ2-3; TRBD2 is a possible D gene (5 bases). The germline V gene encodes CDR1 SEHNR and CDR2 FQNEAQ (reference sequence). Deletions cut 6 bases from V and 10 bases from J, with 29 bases between. CDR3 size: 17 residues. In DNA, the CDR3 is TGTGCCAGCAGTTCTACGGCCGTCCCATTGGAGCGGTGGTCGCAGTATTTT. Translating it yields CASSSTAVPLERWSQYF.

V is TRBV7-2 and J is TRBJ1-5; tentative D call: TRBD1 (6 bases). CDR1 and CDR2 from the germline V gene are SGHTA and FQGNSA. V was trimmed by 5 bases and J by 0 bases, leaving 11 bases between them. This CDR3 is 15 amino acids long. CDR3 protein: CASSQGTLSNQPQHF. CDR3 coding DNA: TGTGCCAGCAGCCAGGGGACGCTTAGCAATCAGCCCCAGCATTTT.

This clonotype turned up a few times. The chain links TRBV18 to TRBJ1-2; a possible D gene is TRBD1 (5 bases). Germline V gives CDR1 KGHSH, CDR2 LQKENI. CDR3 size: 15 residues. Between the trimmed V and J ends, which lost 3 bases and 5 bases, there was a span of 16 bases. CDR3 DNA sequence: TGTGCCAGCTCACCCCAGGGAGCAGGAAGGTATGGCTACACCTTC. As protein: CASSPQGAGRYGYTF.

The chain recombines TRBV10-3 with TRBJ1-2; D not resolved. The CDR3 consists of 13 residues. V lost 3 bases to trimming and J lost 2 bases, with 7 bases between them. CDR1 is ENHRY, CDR2 SYGVKD, per germline. CDR3 in DNA: TGTGCCATCAGTGACACAGAAAACTATGGCTACACCTTC. It is translated as CAISDTENYGYTF.

The chain couples TRBV6-5 to TRBJ1-6; 8 bases map to TRBD1. V trimming: 3 bases; J trimming: 0 bases; junction bases outside the gene matches: 4. The CDR3 length is 17 residues. CDR1 is MNHEY and CDR2 is SVGAGI in the germline V gene. CDR3: CASSYRQGSSYNSPLHF. As DNA, the CDR3 is TGTGCCAGCAGTTATCGACAGGGGAGCTCCTATAATTCACCCCTCCACTTT.

This clonotype came up a few times. This chain connects TRBV12-3 or TRBV12-4 to TRBJ1-5; D is uncertain. Trimming took off 7 bases at V and 7 bases at J, with 14 bases between the two ends. The CDR3 spans 13 residues. CDR3 coding DNA: TGTGCCAGCACCGGTGCCTCCTCCCAGCCCCAGCATTTT. As protein: CASTGASSQPQHF.

Written as DNA, the CDR3 is TGTGCCAGCTCCTCAGGGGGCGCATGGACCCAGTACTTC. It codes for CASSSGGAWTQYF. This sequence joins TRBV25-1 and TRBJ2-5; TRBD1 matches at 8 bases. The CDR3 spans 13 residues. The V gene end was trimmed by 8 bases and the J gene end by 7 bases; junction bases not matched to a gene: 9. Germline lookup yields CDR1 MGHDK and CDR2 SYGVNS.

A few counts support this clonotype. CDR3 amino acids: CSVVRLAGVSTDTQYF. In nucleotides, the CDR3 is TGCAGCGTTGTCCGACTAGCGGGAGTCAGCACAGATACGCAGTATTTT. The genes are TRBV29-1 and TRBJ2-3, with TRBD2 matching over 12 bases. The germline gives CDR1 SQVTM, CDR2 ANQGSEA. The CDR3 is 16 amino acids. With 4 bases clipped from V and 0 bases from J, the junction kept 5 bases outside the gene matches.

This clonotype occurred a few times. The V and J genes are TRBV7-9 and TRBJ2-2; 9 nucleotides align to TRBD2. The CDR3 covers 16 residues. CDR1 SEHNR and CDR2 FQNEAQ come from the germline V gene (reference sequence). V gave up 8 bases and J gave up 5 bases; unmatched junction bases: 12. CDR3 DNA sequence: TGTGCCAGCTTTAGGGTAGCGGGAGTGGAAACCGGGGAGCTGTTTTTT. This translates into CASFRVAGVETGELFF.

J is TRBJ2-1 and V is TRBV30; D might be TRBD2 (5 bases). Germline V lookup: CDR1 GTSNPN, CDR2 SVGIG (reference sequence). The CDR3 spans 15 residues. V was trimmed by 0 bases and J by 0 bases, leaving 9 bases between them. The CDR3 protein is CAWSVRGSSYNEQFF. The CDR3, as DNA: TGTGCCTGGAGTGTACGGGGTAGCTCCTACAATGAGCAGTTCTTC.

The chain links TRBV5-1 to TRBJ2-1, with TRBD2 matching 9 bases. The CDR3 extends over 16 amino acids. Unmatched junction bases numbered 6, after V lost 4 bases and J lost 1 base. Germline V gene data show CDR1 as SGHRS and CDR2 as YFSETQ. This chain's CDR3 is CASSLPLAGSYNEQFF. In nucleotides, the CDR3 is TGCGCCAGCAGCCTCCCCCTAGCGGGATCCTACAATGAGCAGTTCTTC.

The V gene is TRBV29-1, the J gene TRBJ2-7; 11 bases are a match to TRBD2. Germline V lookup: CDR1 SQVTM, CDR2 ANQGSEA. The J segment lost 5 bases and the V segment lost 7 bases, leaving 7 bases of the junction unmatched. There are 13 residues in the CDR3. In nucleotides, the CDR3 is TGCAGCGGATCCGGGACTAGCGGTGACGAGCAGTACGTC. It is translated as CSGSGTSGDEQYV.

The genes are TRBV3-1 and TRBJ1-5; D ambiguous. The CDR3 has 13 amino acids. Trimming removed 0 bases from V and 6 bases from J, with 6 bases in between. Per the germline V gene, CDR1 is LGHDT and CDR2 is YNNKEL (reference sequence). As DNA, the CDR3 is TGTGCCAGCAGCCAAGATAAAGGTCAGCCCCAGCATTTT. Translation: CASSQDKGQPQHF.

This clonotype was picked up a small number of times. The chain has TRBV12-3 or TRBV12-4 and TRBJ2-7, with D tentatively TRBD1 (6 bases). This CDR3 is 16 amino acids long. Trimming cost V 5 bases and J 3 bases, with 20 bases left between them. The CDR3 region has the DNA TGTGCCAGCAGTGGATCCGGGACATCCAGGGTCTACGAGCAGTACTTC. It encodes CASSGSGTSRVYEQYF.

This clonotype has a handful of counts. The chain combines TRBV29-1 with TRBJ2-1; 9 nucleotides align to TRBD2. V gave up 5 bases and J gave up 3 bases; unmatched junction bases: 20. Germline CDR1 SQVTM, CDR2 ANQGSEA. The CDR3 has 19 residues. CDR3 DNA sequence: TGCAGCGTTCAGGACCCGGGACTAGCAAGCGGGAGATTCTACAATGAGCAGTTCTTC. Amino acid sequence: CSVQDPGLASGRFYNEQFF.

This clonotype was seen a handful of times. The chain recombines TRBV29-1 with TRBJ2-3; 8 bases are shared with TRBD1. Germline V gives CDR1 SQVTM, CDR2 ANQGSEA. V lost 6 bases, J lost 4 bases, and 9 bases stayed unmatched. This CDR3 is 14 amino acids long. The CDR3: CSVVQGDVADTQYF. The CDR3 DNA reads as TGCAGCGTCGTACAGGGGGATGTTGCAGATACGCAGTATTTT.

This clonotype appeared a few times. This chain joins TRBV20-1 and TRBJ2-3; 7 bases are shared with TRBD2. The CDR3 runs 15 residues. CDR1 and CDR2 from the germline V gene are DFQATT and SNEGSKA (reference sequence). With V trimmed by 1 base and J by 0 bases, 4 bases remained unmatched. This CDR3 reads CSARGGLESTDTQYF. For the CDR3, the DNA is TGCAGTGCTAGAGGCGGACTAGAAAGCACAGATACGCAGTATTTT.